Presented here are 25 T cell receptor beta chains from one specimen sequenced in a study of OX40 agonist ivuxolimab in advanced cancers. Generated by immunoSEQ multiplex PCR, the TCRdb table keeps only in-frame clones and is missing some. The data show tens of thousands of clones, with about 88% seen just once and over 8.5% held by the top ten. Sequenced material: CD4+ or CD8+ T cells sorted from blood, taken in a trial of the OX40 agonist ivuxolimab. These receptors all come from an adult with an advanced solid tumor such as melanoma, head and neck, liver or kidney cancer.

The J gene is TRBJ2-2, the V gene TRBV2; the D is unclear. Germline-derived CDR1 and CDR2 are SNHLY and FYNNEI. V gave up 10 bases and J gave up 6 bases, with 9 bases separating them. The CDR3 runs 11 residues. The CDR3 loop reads CAIEVPGELFF. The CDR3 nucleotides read TGTGCCATCGAAGTCCCCGGGGAGCTGTTTTTT. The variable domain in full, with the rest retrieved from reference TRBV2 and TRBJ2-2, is EPEVTQTPSHQVTQMGQEVILRCVPISNHLYFYWYRQILGQKVEFLVSFYNNEISEKSEIFDDQFSVERPDGSNFTLKIRSTKLEDSAMYFCAIEVPGELFFGEGSRLTVL.

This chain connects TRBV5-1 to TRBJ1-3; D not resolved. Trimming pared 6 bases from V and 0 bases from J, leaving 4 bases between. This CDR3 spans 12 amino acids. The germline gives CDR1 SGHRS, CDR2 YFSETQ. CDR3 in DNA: TGCGCCAGCACAGACTCTGGAAACACCATATATTTT. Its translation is CASTDSGNTIYF.

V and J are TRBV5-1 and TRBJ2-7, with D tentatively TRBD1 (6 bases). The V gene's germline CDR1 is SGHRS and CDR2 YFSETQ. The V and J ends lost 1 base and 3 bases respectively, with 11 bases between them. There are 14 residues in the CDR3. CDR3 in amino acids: CASSLHADSYEQYF. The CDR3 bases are TGCGCCAGCAGCTTGCATGCGGACAGCTACGAGCAGTACTTC.

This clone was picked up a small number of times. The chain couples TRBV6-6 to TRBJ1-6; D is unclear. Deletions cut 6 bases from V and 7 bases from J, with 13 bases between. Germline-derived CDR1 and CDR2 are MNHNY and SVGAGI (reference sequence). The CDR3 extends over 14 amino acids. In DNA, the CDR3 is TGTGCCAGCAGATACGACGGAGCCAATTCACCCCTCCACTTT. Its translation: CASRYDGANSPLHF.

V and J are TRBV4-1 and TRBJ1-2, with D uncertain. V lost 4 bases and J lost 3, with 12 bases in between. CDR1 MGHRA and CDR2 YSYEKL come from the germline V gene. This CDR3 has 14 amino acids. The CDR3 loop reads CASSLVKGDYGYTF. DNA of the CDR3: TGCGCCAGCAGCCTCGTCAAGGGCGACTATGGCTACACCTTC.

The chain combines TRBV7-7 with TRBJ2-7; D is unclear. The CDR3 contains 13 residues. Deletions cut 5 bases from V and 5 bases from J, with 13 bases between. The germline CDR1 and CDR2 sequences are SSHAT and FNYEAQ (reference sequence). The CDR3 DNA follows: TGTGCCAGCAGCCACACCTCCGGCGACGAGCAGTACTTC. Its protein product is CASSHTSGDEQYF. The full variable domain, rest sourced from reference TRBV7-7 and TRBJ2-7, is GAGVSQSPRYKVTKRGQDVTLRCDPISSHATLYWYQQALGQGPEFLTYFNYEAQPDKSGLPSDRFSAERPEGSISTLTIQRTEQRDSAMYRCASSHTSGDEQYFGPGTRLTVT.

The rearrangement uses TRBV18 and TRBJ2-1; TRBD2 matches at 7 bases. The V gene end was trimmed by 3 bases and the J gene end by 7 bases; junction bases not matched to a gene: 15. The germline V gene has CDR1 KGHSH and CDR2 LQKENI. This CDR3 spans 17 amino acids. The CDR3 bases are TGTGCCAGCTCACCCGAATGGGGGGGAGACGGGCAAAATGAGCAGTTCTTC. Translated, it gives CASSPEWGGDGQNEQFF.

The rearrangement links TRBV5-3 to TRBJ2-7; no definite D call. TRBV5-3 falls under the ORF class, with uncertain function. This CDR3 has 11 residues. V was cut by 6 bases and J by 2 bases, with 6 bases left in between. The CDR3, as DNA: TGTGCCAGAAAGGGTACCTACGAGCAGTACTTC. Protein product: CARKGTYEQYF.

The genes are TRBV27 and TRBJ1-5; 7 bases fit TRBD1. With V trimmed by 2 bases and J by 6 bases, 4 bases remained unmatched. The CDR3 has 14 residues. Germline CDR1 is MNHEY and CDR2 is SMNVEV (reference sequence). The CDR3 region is CASSLRQGGQPQHF. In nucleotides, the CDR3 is TGTGCCAGCAGTTTACGACAGGGTGGTCAGCCCCAGCATTTT.

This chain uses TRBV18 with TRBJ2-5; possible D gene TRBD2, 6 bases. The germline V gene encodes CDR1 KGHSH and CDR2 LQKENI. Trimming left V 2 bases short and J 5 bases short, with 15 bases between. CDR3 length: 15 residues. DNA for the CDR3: TGTGCCAGCTCACCAATCGGCAGGGCGGGGGAGACCCAGTACTTC. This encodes CASSPIGRAGETQYF.

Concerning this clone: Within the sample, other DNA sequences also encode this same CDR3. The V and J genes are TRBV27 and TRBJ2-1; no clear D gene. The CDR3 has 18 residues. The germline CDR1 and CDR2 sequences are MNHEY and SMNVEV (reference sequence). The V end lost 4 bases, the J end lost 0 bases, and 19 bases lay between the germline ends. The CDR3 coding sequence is TGTGCCAGCAGTTATGCAGGTAGCTTACCGACCTCCTACAATGAGCAGTTCTTC. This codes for CASSYAGSLPTSYNEQFF.

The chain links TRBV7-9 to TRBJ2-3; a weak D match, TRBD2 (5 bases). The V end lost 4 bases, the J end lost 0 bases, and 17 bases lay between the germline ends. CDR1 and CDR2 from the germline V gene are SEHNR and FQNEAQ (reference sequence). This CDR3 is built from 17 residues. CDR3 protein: CASSYTVARPSTDTQYF. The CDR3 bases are TGTGCCAGCAGCTACACGGTAGCGAGGCCTAGCACAGATACGCAGTATTTT.

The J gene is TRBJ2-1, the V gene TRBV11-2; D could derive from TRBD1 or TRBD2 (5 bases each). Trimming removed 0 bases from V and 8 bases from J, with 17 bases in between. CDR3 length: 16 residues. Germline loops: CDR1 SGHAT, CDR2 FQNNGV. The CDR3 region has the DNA TGTGCCAGCAGCTTAGAGCGCGCCCCTCGGGGCGATGAGCAGTTCTTC. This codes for CASSLERAPRGDEQFF.

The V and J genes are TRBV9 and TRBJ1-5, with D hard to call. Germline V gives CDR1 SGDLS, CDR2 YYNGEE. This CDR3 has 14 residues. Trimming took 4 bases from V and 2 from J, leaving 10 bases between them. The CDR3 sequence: CASSPDSGNQPQHF. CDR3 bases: TGTGCCAGCAGCCCTGACTCTGGCAATCAGCCCCAGCATTTT. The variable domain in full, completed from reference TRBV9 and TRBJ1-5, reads DSGVTQTPKHLITATGQRVTLRCSPRSGDLSVYWYQQSLDQGLQFLIQYYNGEERAKGNILERFSAQQFPDLHSELNLSSLELGDSALYFCASSPDSGNQPQHFGDGTRLSIL.

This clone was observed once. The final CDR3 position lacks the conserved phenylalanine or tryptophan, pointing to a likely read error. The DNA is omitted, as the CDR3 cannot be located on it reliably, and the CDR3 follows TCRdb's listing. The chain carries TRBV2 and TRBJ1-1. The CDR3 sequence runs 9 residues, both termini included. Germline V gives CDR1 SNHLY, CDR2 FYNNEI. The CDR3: CASAWLLDV.

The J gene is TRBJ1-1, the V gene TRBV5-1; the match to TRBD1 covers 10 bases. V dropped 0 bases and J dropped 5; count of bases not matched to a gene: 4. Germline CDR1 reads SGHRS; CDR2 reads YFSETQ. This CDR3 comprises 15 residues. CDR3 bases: TGCGCCAGCAGCTTGGGGGACAGGGGTTATACTGAAGCTTTCTTT. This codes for CASSLGDRGYTEAFF.

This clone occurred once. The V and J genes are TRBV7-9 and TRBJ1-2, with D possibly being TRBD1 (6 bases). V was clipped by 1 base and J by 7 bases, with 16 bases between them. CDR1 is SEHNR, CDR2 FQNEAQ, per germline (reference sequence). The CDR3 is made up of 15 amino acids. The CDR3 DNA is TGTGCCAGCAGCTTAGATGGGGGGGCACTAGGTGGCTACACCTTC. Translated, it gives CASSLDGGALGGYTF.

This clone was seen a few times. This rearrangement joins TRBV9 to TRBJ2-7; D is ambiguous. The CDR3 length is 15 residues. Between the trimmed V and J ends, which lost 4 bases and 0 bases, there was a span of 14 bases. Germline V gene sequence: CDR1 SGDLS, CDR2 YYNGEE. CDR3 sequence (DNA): TGTGCCAGCAGCCCCTCCTGGGGTAACTCCTACGAGCAGTACTTC. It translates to CASSPSWGNSYEQYF.

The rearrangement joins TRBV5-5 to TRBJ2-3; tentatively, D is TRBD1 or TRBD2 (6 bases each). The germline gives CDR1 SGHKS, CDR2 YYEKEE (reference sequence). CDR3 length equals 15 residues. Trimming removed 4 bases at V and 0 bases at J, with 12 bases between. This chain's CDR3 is CASSKGGTSTDTQYF. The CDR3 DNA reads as TGTGCCAGCAGCAAGGGGGGAACTAGCACAGATACGCAGTATTTT.

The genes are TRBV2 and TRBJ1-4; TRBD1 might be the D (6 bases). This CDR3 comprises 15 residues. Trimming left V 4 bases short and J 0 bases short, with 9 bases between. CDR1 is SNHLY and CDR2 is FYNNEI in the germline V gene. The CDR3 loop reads CASSGAGATNEKLFF. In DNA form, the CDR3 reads TGTGCCAGCAGTGGGGCAGGGGCAACTAATGAAAAACTGTTTTTT.

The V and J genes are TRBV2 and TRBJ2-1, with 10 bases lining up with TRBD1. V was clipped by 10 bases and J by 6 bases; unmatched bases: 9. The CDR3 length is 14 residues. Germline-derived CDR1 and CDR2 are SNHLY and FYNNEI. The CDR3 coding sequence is TGTGCCACCCTCCGGGACAGGGGTATCAATGAGCAGTTCTTC. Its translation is CATLRDRGINEQFF.

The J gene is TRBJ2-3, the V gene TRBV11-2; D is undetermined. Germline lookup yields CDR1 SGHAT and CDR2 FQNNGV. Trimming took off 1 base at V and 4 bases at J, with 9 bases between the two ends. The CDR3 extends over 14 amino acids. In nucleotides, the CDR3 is TGTGCCAGCAGCTTAGTGGGTGGTGCAGATACGCAGTATTTT. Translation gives CASSLVGGADTQYF.

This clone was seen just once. For the CDR3, the DNA is TGTGCCAGCAGTCAAAGGATTTCTACTAGCACAGATACGCAGTATTTT. Its translation: CASSQRISTSTDTQYF. This sequence joins TRBV7-6 and TRBJ2-3; D uncertain. This CDR3 is 16 amino acids long. V was clipped by 6 bases and J by 0 bases, with 16 bases between them. Germline V gene data show CDR1 as SGHVS and CDR2 as FNYEAQ.

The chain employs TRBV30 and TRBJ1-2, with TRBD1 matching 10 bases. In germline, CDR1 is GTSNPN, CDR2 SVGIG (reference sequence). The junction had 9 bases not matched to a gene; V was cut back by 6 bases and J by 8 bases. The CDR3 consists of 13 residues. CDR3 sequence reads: CACMTGGPGGYTF. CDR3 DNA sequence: TGTGCCTGCATGACAGGGGGCCCAGGGGGCTACACCTTC.

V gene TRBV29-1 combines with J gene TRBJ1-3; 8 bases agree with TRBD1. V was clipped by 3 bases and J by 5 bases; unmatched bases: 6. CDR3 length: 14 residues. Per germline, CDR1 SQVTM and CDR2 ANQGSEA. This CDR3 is CSVDARGPRNTIYF. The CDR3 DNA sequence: TGCAGCGTTGACGCCAGGGGGCCTAGAAACACCATATATTTT.